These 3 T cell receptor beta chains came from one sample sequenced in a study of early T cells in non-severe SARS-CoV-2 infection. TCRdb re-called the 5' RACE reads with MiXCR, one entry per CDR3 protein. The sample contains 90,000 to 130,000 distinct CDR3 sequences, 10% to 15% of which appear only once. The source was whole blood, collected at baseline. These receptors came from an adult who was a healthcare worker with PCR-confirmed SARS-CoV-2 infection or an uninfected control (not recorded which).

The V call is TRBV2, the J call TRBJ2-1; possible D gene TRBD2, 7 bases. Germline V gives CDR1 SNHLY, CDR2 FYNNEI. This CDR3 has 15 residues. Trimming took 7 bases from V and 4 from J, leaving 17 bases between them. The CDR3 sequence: CASTNPRGPYNEQFF. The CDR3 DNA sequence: TGTGCCAGCACGAATCCGCGGGGGCCTTACAATGAGCAGTTCTTC.

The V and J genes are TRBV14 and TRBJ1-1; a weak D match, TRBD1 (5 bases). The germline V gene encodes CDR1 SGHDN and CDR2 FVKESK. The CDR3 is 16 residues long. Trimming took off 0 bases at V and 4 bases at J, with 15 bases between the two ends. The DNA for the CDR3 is TGTGCCAGCAGCCAAGATCCGGGGTATGGGGGCACTGAAGCTTTCTTT. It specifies CASSQDPGYGGTEAFF.

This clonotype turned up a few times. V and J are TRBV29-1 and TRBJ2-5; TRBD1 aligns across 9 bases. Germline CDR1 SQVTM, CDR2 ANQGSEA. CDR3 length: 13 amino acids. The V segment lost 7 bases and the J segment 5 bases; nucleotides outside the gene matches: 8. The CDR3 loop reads CSAWDRAGETQYF. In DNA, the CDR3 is TGCAGCGCCTGGGACAGGGCGGGGGAGACCCAGTACTTC.